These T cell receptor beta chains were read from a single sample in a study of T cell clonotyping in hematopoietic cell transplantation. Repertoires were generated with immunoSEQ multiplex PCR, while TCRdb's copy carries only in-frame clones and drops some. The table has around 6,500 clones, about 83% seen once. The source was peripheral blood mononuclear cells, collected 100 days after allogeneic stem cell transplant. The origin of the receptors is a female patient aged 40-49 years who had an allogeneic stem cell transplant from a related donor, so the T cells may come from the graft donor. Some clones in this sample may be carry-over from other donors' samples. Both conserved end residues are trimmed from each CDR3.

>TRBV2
ASRQGAPYEQY
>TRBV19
ASSPRGTGRPFGEQY
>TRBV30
AWSGGGRYT
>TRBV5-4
ASSLGLAGDTGELF
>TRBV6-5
ASSYTNLQGGEKLF
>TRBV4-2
ASSPTPRGGETQY
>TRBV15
ATSRQQGTYNEQF
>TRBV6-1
ASSEAHTHGALGYT
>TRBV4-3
ASSQDYGSYNEQF
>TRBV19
ASSSQGVGNQPQH
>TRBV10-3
ATQGAQH
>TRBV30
AWSVNDGGYT
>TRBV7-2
ASSSIYEQY
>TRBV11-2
ASSLGRDSYEQY
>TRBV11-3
ASSPGGWERDTGELF
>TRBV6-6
ASRLLASGELF
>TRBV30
AWSPPGGLEQY
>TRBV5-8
ASSLGGGDRRQPQH
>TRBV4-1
ASSQDGNQPQH
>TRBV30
AWSPPTSGRRGNEQF
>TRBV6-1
ASSEGGSHGYT
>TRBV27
ASSTAAGELF
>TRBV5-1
ASSVGTSTDTQY
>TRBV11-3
ASSLGAISYNEQF
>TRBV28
ASSAWNTGELF
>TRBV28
ASSSGGAHTDTQY
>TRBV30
AWGLGSDTQY
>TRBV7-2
ASSFSREGHQY
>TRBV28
ASTTLPQGKAF
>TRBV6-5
ASALDSTDTQY
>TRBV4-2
ASSQSNRAESKNIQY
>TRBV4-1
ASSQEGAGLHQPQH
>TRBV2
ATAGQGAVGTEAF
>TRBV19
ASKIPPGQPQH
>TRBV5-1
ASSLDHFTDTQY
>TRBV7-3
ASSLNPNQPQH
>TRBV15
ATSRQLDQPQH
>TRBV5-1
ASSLASGADTQY
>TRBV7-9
ASRSSASPLH
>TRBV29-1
SVEGFAGGSEQY
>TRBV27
ASSGVAEAF
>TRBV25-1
ASRGLRTEAF
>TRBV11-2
ASSSTGGFQPQH
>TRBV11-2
ASSFYPQGGGRPYEQY
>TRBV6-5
ASRGQANQPQH
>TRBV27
ASSLASGSWNEQF
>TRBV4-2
ASSQQQGAGETQY